The 25 T cell receptor beta chains presented below share a single source sample, sequenced in a study of blood T cell repertoires in COVID-19. Clones were read by immunoSEQ multiplex PCR, and TCRdb kept only the in-frame ones, dropping some. The sample has around 250,000 clones, around 80% seen once; the top ten hold roughly 3.3%. Sequencing input: peripheral blood. These TCRs come from a woman younger than 35 with acute or convalescent COVID-19.

This clone came up a few times. The rearrangement links TRBV21-1 to TRBJ1-5; the table names TRBD1, a call not compared with the DNA. TRBV21-1 is a pseudogene segment. CDR3 length equals 16 residues. CDR3 region: CASNLTGGGGNQPQHF. The CDR3 DNA is TGTGCCAGCAACCTGACAGGGGGAGGTGGCAATCAGCCCCAGCATTTT.

This clone appeared many times. This chain connects TRBV19 to TRBJ2-1; the D gene is possibly TRBD2 (6 bases). The ends were cut back, 6 bases at V and 0 bases at J, with 15 bases in the middle. This CDR3 has 16 residues. Germline V gene lookup returns CDR1 LNHDA and CDR2 SQIVND (reference sequence). The CDR3 is CASRRGGGSSYNEQFF. The DNA of the CDR3 is TGTGCCAGTAGACGGGGAGGCGGCAGCTCCTACAATGAGCAGTTCTTC.

The chain carries TRBV12-3 or TRBV12-4 and TRBJ2-1; perhaps TRBD2 as D (5 bases). The CDR3 is made up of 13 amino acids. Trimming left V 5 bases short and J 7 bases short, with 12 bases between. As DNA, the CDR3 is TGTGCCAGCAGTACCTCTAGCAGGAATGAGCAGTTCTTC. Amino acid sequence: CASSTSSRNEQFF.

The chain joins TRBV5-1 to TRBJ2-1; 11 nucleotides align to TRBD2. Germline CDR1 and CDR2: SGHRS and YFSETQ. With 3 bases clipped from V and 3 bases from J, the junction kept 8 bases outside the gene matches. The CDR3 is made up of 17 amino acids. Here the CDR3 DNA reads TGCGCCAGCAGCTGGGCGCGAACTAGCGGGAGCTACAATGAGCAGTTCTTC. Protein product: CASSWARTSGSYNEQFF. The entire variable domain, with the rest obtained from reference TRBV5-1 and TRBJ2-1, is as follows: KAGVTQTPRYLIKTRGQQVTLSCSPISGHRSVSWYQQTPGQGLQFLFEYFSETQRNKGNFPGRFSGRQFSNSRSEMNVSTLELGDSALYLCASSWARTSGSYNEQFFGPGTRLTVL.

The V call is TRBV27, the J call TRBJ1-2, with D unresolved. V shed 1 base and J shed 8 bases, with 17 bases lying between them. Per the germline V gene, CDR1 is MNHEY and CDR2 is SMNVEV (reference sequence). The CDR3 has 15 residues. CDR3 in amino acids: CASSLFWRWAGGYTF. CDR3 in DNA: TGTGCCAGCAGTTTATTCTGGAGGTGGGCGGGAGGCTACACCTTC.

This chain connects TRBV24-1 to TRBJ1-2; 7 bases align to TRBD1. The CDR3 sequence is 13 residues long. The germline gives CDR1 KGHDR, CDR2 SFDVKD. Trimming removed 4 bases from V and 8 bases from J; junction bases left unmatched: 6. The CDR3 reads CATSDQGQLGYTF. CDR3 nucleotide sequence: TGTGCCACCAGTGACCAGGGACAGCTCGGCTACACCTTC.

This clone was observed once. DNA of the CDR3: TGTGCCAGCAGTTCGCTAGCGGGAGGTTCCTACGAGCAGTACTTC. Residues: CASSSLAGGSYEQYF. This sequence joins TRBV6-5 and TRBJ2-7; TRBD2 aligns across 11 bases. The CDR3 covers 15 residues. Germline values: CDR1 MNHEY, CDR2 SVGAGI. J gave up 1 base and V 4 bases, and 3 bases lay outside the gene matches.

The chain uses TRBV3-1 (or the pseudogene TRBV3-2) and TRBJ2-1; 8 positions match TRBD2. J was trimmed by 0 bases and V by 1 base; bases with no gene match: 8. This CDR3 comprises 18 residues. Germline V gives CDR1 LGHDT, CDR2 YNNKEL (reference sequence). The DNA for the CDR3 is TGTGCCAGCAGCCAAGCCGGCAGCGGGAGACGCTCCTACAATGAGCAGTTCTTC. Protein product: CASSQAGSGRRSYNEQFF.

This chain joins TRBV15 and TRBJ2-1; 10 bases align to TRBD2. The CDR3 runs 16 residues. CDR1 LNHNV and CDR2 YYDKDF come from the germline V gene (reference sequence). Trimming removed 3 bases from V and 5 bases from J; junction bases left unmatched: 7. The CDR3 coding sequence is TGTGCCACCAGCAGGCCTCTAGCGGGAGTTGACAATGAGCAGTTCTTC. It yields the protein CATSRPLAGVDNEQFF.

The count of this clone is one. V gene TRBV28 combines with J gene TRBJ1-2; D might be TRBD1 (6 bases). CDR1 MDHEN and CDR2 SYDVKM come from the germline V gene. With 4 bases removed from V and 7 bases from J, the gap between germline ends came to 7 bases. The CDR3 is made up of 11 amino acids. CDR3 sequence reads: CASSYRVGYTF. CDR3 nucleotides: TGTGCCAGCAGTTACAGGGTTGGCTACACCTTC.

J is TRBJ2-2 and V is TRBV13; a weak D match, TRBD1 (5 bases). Germline loops: CDR1 PRHDT, CDR2 FYEKMQ (reference sequence). With 2 bases removed from V and 6 bases from J, the gap between germline ends came to 13 bases. The CDR3 runs to 15 residues. The CDR3 sequence: CASSLFWQGAGELFF. CDR3 DNA: TGTGCCAGCAGCTTATTCTGGCAGGGTGCCGGGGAGCTGTTTTTT.

This sequence joins TRBV3-1 (or the pseudogene TRBV3-2) and TRBJ1-6; 9 bases are a match to TRBD1. V gave up 1 base and J gave up 8 bases; unmatched junction bases: 3. The CDR3 has 15 residues. Germline V lookup: CDR1 LGHDT, CDR2 YNNKEL (reference sequence). The CDR3 nucleotides read TGTGCCAGCAGCCAAGGGGGACAGGGTTATTCACCCCTCCACTTT. Residues: CASSQGGQGYSPLHF.

The chain uses TRBV6-5 and TRBJ2-5; 7 bases align to TRBD1. Germline V CDR1 and CDR2: MNHEY, SVGAGI. J gave up 0 bases and V 11 bases, and 3 bases lay outside the gene matches. This CDR3 spans 12 amino acids. This CDR3 reads CASDRYQETQYF. In DNA, the CDR3 is TGTGCCTCGGACAGGTACCAAGAGACCCAGTACTTC.

This clone was observed many times. V and J are TRBV2 and TRBJ1-2, with D perhaps TRBD1 (5 bases). Looked up from germline, CDR1 is SNHLY and CDR2 is FYNNEI. CDR3 length equals 13 residues. V was trimmed by 6 bases and J by 3 bases, leaving 11 bases between them. CDR3 sequence: CASSRQPYYGYTF. The CDR3 DNA sequence: TGTGCCAGCAGCCGACAGCCGTACTATGGCTACACCTTC.

This clone has more than one count but fewer than ten. The V gene is TRBV12-3 or TRBV12-4, the J gene TRBJ1-1; 9 bases are shared with TRBD1. The CDR3 runs 13 residues. The V gene end was trimmed by 1 base and the J gene end by 11 bases; junction bases not matched to a gene: 5. CDR3 DNA sequence: TGTGCCAGCAGTTTAGGGGGGACAGGGACCGCTTTCTTT. Protein: CASSLGGTGTAFF.

In regard to this clone: The sample has other DNA sequences that encode this CDR3 too. The CDR3 here is CASSPRGNTGELFF. CDR3 DNA sequence: TGCGCCAGCAGCCCTAGGGGGAACACCGGGGAGCTGTTTTTT. This chain connects TRBV5-1 to TRBJ2-2; D perhaps matches TRBD1 (5 bases). The germline V gene has CDR1 SGHRS and CDR2 YFSETQ. Trimming stripped 4 bases from V and 1 base from J, with 8 bases between. The CDR3 length is 14 residues. Full variable domain (outside the CDR3, taken from reference TRBV5-1 and TRBJ2-2): KAGVTQTPRYLIKTRGQQVTLSCSPISGHRSVSWYQQTPGQGLQFLFEYFSETQRNKGNFPGRFSGRQFSNSRSEMNVSTLELGDSALYLCASSPRGNTGELFFGEGSRLTVL.

This clone was found a few times. The chain uses TRBV18 and TRBJ2-1, with 7 bases fitting TRBD2. The CDR3 length is 18 residues. In germline, CDR1 is KGHSH, CDR2 LQKENI. After removal of 3 bases from V and 7 bases from J, the junction contained 18 bases not matched to a gene. Written as DNA, the CDR3 is TGTGCCAGCTCACCGGTTAGGCAGCGGGGTTCCGGCTTGAATGAGCAGTTCTTC. Encoded protein: CASSPVRQRGSGLNEQFF.

This sequence joins TRBV5-4 and TRBJ2-2, with 11 bases fitting TRBD2. The CDR3 has 17 amino acids. Losses at the gene ends were 7 bases for V and 1 base for J; bases not matched to a gene: 9. Per germline, CDR1 SGHNT and CDR2 YYREEE (reference sequence). The CDR3 DNA follows: TGTGCCAGCTCCCCTCCTAGCGGGAGGAAGAACACCGGGGAGCTGTTTTTT. Its protein product is CASSPPSGRKNTGELFF.

The chain carries TRBV7-2 and TRBJ2-7; TRBD2 is a possible D gene (5 bases). Trimming stripped 2 bases from V and 4 bases from J, with 9 bases between. This CDR3 contains 13 residues. The germline CDR1 and CDR2 sequences are SGHTA and FQGNSA. CDR3 loop: CASSLSGRYEQYF. The CDR3 DNA sequence: TGTGCCAGCAGCTTAAGCGGAAGGTACGAGCAGTACTTC.

The rearrangement links TRBV6-5 to TRBJ2-1; 10 bases align to TRBD2. Germline CDR1 reads MNHEY; CDR2 reads SVGAGI. V lost 5 bases and J lost 4; bases outside the gene matches: 5. This CDR3 is built from 15 residues. CDR3 loop: CASSLIAGGYNEQFF. Written as DNA, the CDR3 is TGTGCCAGCAGTCTTATAGCGGGAGGTTACAATGAGCAGTTCTTC.

This clone was recorded only once. The chain combines TRBV5-1 with TRBJ2-3, with TRBD2 identical over 12 bases. J lost 5 bases, V lost 3 bases, and 7 bases had no gene match. The CDR3 is 16 amino acids. Looked up from germline, CDR1 is SGHRS and CDR2 is YFSETQ. The CDR3 here is CASSSGLAGMKDTQYF. CDR3 DNA: TGCGCCAGCAGCTCCGGACTAGCGGGGATGAAAGATACGCAGTATTTT.

This chain connects TRBV9 to TRBJ2-3, with a tentative D call TRBD1 (6 bases). Between the trimmed V and J ends, which lost 3 bases and 5 bases, there was a span of 19 bases. The length of the CDR3 is 16 residues. Germline CDR1 and CDR2: SGDLS and YYNGEE. The CDR3 here is CASSALHRVGGDTQYF. The CDR3 DNA is TGTGCCAGCAGCGCCCTCCACAGGGTAGGTGGAGATACGCAGTATTTT.

The chain uses TRBV6-2 or TRBV6-3 and TRBJ2-7; tentatively, D is TRBD1 (5 bases). From germline, CDR1 is MNHEY and CDR2 SVGEGT. Trimming took 0 bases from V and 2 from J, leaving 14 bases between them. The CDR3 spans 16 residues. DNA of the CDR3: TGTGCCAGCAGTTACTCTTTTGGGCAGGGCGCCTACGAGCAGTACTTC. As protein: CASSYSFGQGAYEQYF.

V is TRBV7-9 and J is TRBJ2-7; 7 bases align to TRBD1. CDR3 length: 14 amino acids. Per the germline V gene, CDR1 is SEHNR and CDR2 is FQNEAQ (reference sequence). V dropped 4 bases and J dropped 7; count of bases not matched to a gene: 10. CDR3 sequence (DNA): TGTGCCAGCAGCTCCGCGAAGACAGGGTGGGAGCAGTACTTC. Encoded protein: CASSSAKTGWEQYF.

The chain recombines TRBV27 with TRBJ2-1; TRBD2 matches at 11 bases. Per the germline V gene, CDR1 is MNHEY and CDR2 is SMNVEV (reference sequence). J lost 0 bases, V lost 10 bases, and 17 bases had no gene match. The CDR3 covers 19 residues. The CDR3 DNA reads TGTGCCACCAATCCCGAAGGACTAGCGGGTATGAGCTCCTACAATGAGCAGTTCTTC. Encoded protein: CATNPEGLAGMSSYNEQFF.